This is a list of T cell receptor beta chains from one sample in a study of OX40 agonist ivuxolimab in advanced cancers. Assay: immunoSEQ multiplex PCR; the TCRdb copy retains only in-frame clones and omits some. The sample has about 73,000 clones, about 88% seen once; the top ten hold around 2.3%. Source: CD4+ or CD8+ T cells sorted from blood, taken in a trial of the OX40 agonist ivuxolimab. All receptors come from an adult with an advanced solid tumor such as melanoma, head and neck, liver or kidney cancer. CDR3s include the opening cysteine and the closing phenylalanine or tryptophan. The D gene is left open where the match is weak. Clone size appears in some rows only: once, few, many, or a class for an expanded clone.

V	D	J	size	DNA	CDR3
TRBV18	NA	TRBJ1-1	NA	TGTGCCAGCTCACCACTACCAACACAAAACACTGAAGCTTTCTTT	CASSPLPTQNTEAFF
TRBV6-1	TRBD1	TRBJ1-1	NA	TGTGCCAGCAGCCTGACAGGGACGAACACTGAAGCTTTCTTT	CASSLTGTNTEAFF
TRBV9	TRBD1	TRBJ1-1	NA	TGTGCCAGCAGTTCCGGACAGGGGAAAACTGAAGCTTTCTTT	CASSSGQGKTEAFF
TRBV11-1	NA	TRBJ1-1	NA	TGTGCCAGCAGCTTCGCGGGTAACACTGAAGCTTTCTTT	CASSFAGNTEAFF
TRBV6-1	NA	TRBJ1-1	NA	TGTGCCAGCATGGGACCCTCGAGGACCGCTGAAGCTTTCTTT	CASMGPSRTAEAFF
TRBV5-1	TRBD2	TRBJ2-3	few	TGCGCCAGCAGCTTGTACAGCGGGGGGGCCGGGTCTGCGGATACGCAGTATTTT	CASSLYSGGAGSADTQYF
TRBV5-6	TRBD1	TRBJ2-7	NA	TGTGCCAGCAGCTCTCAGGGGGCTCCCTACGAGCAGTACTTC	CASSSQGAPYEQYF
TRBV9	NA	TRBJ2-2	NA	TGTGCCAGCAGCGTAGCAGTGGCCGGGGAGCTGTTTTTT	CASSVAVAGELFF
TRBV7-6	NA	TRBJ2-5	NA	TGTGCCAGCAGCCATCCCCATCAAGAGACCCAGTACTTC	CASSHPHQETQYF
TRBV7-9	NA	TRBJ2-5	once	TGTGCCAGCAGCTTAGTGAAGCCCTCCGGCGAGACCCAGTACTTC	CASSLVKPSGETQYF
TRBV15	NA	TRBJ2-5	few	TGTGCCACCAGCAGAGATAAGGCTGCCGAAGAGACCCAGTACTTC	CATSRDKAAEETQYF
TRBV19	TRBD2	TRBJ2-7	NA	TGTGCCAGTAGTATAGGACTAGCGGGGGGTAAAGAGCAGTACTTC	CASSIGLAGGKEQYF
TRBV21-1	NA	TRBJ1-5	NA	TGTGCCAGCAGCAGCGAGTCTCATCAGCCCCAGCATTTT	CASSSESHQPQHF
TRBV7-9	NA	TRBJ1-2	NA	TGTGCCAGCAGCTTAGTGGGCCGTGGGGAAAACTATGGCTACACCTTC	CASSLVGRGENYGYTF
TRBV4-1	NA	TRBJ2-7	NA	TGCGCCAGCAGCCAAGAGTCGGCAGAACCTTACGAGCAGTACTTC	CASSQESAEPYEQYF
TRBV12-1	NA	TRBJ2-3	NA	TGTGCCAGCAGCTTAGGGACCGGCACAGATACGCAGTATTTT	CASSLGTGTDTQYF
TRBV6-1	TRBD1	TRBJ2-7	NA	TGTGCCAGCAGTCCTCGGACAGGGGGCTACGAGCAGTACTTC	CASSPRTGGYEQYF
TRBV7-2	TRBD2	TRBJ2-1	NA	TGTGCCAGCAGCTTAGTAGCGGGGGGGCATCCAACTGAGCAGTTCTTC	CASSLVAGGHPTEQFF
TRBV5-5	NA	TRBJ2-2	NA	TGTGCCAGCAGCTTAGGGGTGTCCGGGGAGCTGTTTTTT	CASSLGVSGELFF
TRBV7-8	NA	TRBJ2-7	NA	TGTGCCAGCAGCGACGGTGGGGGATGGGAGCAGTACTTC	CASSDGGGWEQYF
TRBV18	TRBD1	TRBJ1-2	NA	TGTGCCAGCTCACCACCGGGGACAGGGGGCTCTGGCTACACCTTC	CASSPPGTGGSGYTF
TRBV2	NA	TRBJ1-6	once	TGTGCCAGCGAGCCTTCCTATAATTCACCCCTCCACTTT	CASEPSYNSPLHF
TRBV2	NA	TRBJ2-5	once	TGTGCCAGCAATAGGAACCAAGAGACCCAGTACTTC	CASNRNQETQYF